Sequencing of this T cell receptor (beta chain) was carried out in a study of cytomegalovirus exposure and HLA in healthy donors. General study results and limits: V- and J-gene trimming in TCR beta was tied to a missense DCLRE1C variant by an analysis performed later. Rarity marked most TCR sequences, yet some public TCRs occurred in many donors.

The CDR3 loop spans 16 amino acids. Germline-derived CDR1 and CDR2 are MGHRA and YSYEKL. The ends lost 6 bases at V and 3 bases at J; junction bases unmatched: 12. To note about this clone: Its antigen is not identified.

Primers: 60 Vbeta forward and 13 Jbeta reverse. The method was immunoSEQ multiplex PCR; TCRdb's version includes in-frame clones alone and lacks a portion of them. The sample has approximately 100,000 clones, 64% seen once. The chain recombines TRBV4-1 with TRBJ2-5; 8 nucleotides match TRBD2. The sample consisted of PBMCs. This receptor was taken from a human donor in good health. CDR3 sequence reads: CASRRSGSGGKETQYF. The CDR3 bases are TGCGCCAGCAGGCGCAGTGGGTCGGGGGGGAAAGAGACCCAGTACTTC.